The clone carrying this T cell receptor beta chain has only a few counts. The data stem from a study of T cells in localized non-small cell lung cancer. CDR1 WSHSY and CDR2 SAAADI come from the germline V gene. V shed 2 bases and J shed 8 bases, with 15 bases lying between them. This CDR3 region has 14 residues. Generated by immunoSEQ multiplex PCR, the TCRdb table keeps only in-frame clones and is missing some. The sample lists about 34,000 clones, about 80% seen once, with around 33% in the top ten. The rearrangement links TRBV10-2 to TRBJ1-2; D remains ambiguous. The TCR comes from a male donor older than 55 with stage II squamous cell lung carcinoma. Specimen: peripheral blood, collected before any cancer treatment. This chain's CDR3 is CASSEGQEWEGYTF. CDR3 coding DNA: TGCGCCAGCAGTGAGGGGCAGGAGTGGGAAGGCTACACCTTC.